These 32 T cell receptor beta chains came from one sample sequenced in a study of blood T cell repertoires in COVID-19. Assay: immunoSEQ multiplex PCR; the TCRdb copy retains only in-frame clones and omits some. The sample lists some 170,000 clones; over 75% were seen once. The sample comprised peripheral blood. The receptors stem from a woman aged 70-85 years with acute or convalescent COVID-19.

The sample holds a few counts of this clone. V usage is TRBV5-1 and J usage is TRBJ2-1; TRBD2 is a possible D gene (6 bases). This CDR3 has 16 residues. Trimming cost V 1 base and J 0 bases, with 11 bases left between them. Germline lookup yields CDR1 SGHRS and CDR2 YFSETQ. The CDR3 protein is CASSLSPGGSYNEQFF. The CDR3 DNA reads TGCGCCAGCAGCTTGTCGCCCGGGGGCTCCTACAATGAGCAGTTCTTC.

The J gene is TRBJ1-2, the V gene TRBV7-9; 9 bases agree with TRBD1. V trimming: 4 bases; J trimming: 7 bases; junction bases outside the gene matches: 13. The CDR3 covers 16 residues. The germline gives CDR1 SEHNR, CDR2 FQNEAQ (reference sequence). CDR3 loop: CASSSSQWDRAFGYTF. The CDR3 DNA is TGTGCCAGCAGCTCGTCTCAGTGGGACAGGGCGTTTGGCTACACCTTC.

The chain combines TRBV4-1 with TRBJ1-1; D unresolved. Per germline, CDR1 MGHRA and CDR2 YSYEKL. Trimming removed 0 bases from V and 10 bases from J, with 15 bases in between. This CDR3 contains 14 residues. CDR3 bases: TGCGCCAGCAGCCAAGATCATAACGGGGTCAGAGCTTTCTTT. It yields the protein CASSQDHNGVRAFF.

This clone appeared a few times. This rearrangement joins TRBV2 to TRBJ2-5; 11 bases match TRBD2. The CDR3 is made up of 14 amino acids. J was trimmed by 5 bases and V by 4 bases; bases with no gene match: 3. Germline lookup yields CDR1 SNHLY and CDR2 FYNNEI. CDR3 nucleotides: TGTGCCAGCAGTGTAGCGGGAGGGGTGGAGACCCAGTACTTC. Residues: CASSVAGGVETQYF.

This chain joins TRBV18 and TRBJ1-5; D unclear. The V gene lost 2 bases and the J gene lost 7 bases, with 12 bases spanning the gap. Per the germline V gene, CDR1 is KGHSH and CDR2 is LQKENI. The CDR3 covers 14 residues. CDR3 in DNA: TGTGCCAGCTCACCATACGGAGGGCCACAGCCCCAGCATTTT. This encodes CASSPYGGPQPQHF.

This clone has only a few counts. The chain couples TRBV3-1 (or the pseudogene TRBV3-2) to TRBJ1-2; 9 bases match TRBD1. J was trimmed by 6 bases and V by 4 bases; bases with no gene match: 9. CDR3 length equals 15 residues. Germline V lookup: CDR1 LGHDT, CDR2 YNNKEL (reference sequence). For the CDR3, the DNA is TGTGCCAGCAGCCCGGGGACAGGGAATATGGATGGCTACACCTTC. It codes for CASSPGTGNMDGYTF.

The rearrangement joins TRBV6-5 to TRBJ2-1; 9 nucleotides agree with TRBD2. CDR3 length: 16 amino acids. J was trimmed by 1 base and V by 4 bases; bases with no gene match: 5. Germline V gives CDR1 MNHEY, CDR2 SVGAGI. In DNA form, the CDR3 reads TGTGCCAGCAGTTTGGGACTAGCCCATTCCTACAATGAGCAGTTCTTC. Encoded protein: CASSLGLAHSYNEQFF.

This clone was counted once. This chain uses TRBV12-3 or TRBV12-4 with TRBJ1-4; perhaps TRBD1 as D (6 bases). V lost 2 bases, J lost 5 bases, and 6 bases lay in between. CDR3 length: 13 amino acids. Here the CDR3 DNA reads TGTGCCAGCAGTTTAAGGGGGAATGAAAAACTGTTTTTT. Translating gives CASSLRGNEKLFF.

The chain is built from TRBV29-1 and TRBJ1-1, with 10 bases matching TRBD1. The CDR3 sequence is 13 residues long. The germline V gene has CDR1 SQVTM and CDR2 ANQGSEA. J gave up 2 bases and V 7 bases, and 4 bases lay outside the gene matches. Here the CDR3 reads CSALTGGNTEAFF. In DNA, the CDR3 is TGCAGCGCTCTGACAGGGGGCAACACTGAAGCTTTCTTT.

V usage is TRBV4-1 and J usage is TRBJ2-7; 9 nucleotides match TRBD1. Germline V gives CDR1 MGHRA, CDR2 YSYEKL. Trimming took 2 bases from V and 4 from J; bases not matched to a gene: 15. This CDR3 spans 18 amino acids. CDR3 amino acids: CASSQTLNLGTGTYEQYF. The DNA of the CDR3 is TGCGCCAGCAGCCAAACACTGAACTTAGGGACAGGGACATACGAGCAGTACTTC.

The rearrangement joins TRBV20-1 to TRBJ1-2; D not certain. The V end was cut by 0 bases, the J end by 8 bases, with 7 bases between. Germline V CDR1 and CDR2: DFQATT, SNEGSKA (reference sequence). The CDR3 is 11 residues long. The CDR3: CSAREARGYTF. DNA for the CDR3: TGCAGTGCTAGAGAAGCGCGGGGCTACACCTTC.

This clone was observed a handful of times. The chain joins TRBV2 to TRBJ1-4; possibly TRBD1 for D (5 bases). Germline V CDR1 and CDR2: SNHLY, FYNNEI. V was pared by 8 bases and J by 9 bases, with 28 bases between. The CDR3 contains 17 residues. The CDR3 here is CASHSAGYARMGQKLFF. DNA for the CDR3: TGTGCCAGCCACTCGGCAGGGTACGCGCGAATGGGGCAAAAACTGTTTTTT.

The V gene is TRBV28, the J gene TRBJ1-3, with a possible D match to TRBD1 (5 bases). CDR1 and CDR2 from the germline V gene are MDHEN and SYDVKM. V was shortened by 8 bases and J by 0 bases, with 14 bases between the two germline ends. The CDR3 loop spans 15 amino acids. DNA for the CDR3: TGTGCCAGCTTAAATGGGGGGACCTCTGGAAACACCATATATTTT. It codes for CASLNGGTSGNTIYF.

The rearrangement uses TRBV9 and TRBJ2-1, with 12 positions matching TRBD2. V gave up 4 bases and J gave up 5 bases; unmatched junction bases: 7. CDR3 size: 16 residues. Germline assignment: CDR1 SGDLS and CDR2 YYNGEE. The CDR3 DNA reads TGTGCCAGCAGCAAGTGGACTAGCGGGAACCACAATGAGCAGTTCTTC. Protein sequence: CASSKWTSGNHNEQFF. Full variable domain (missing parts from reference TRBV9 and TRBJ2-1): DSGVTQTPKHLITATGQRVTLRCSPRSGDLSVYWYQQSLDQGLQFLIQYYNGEERAKGNILERFSAQQFPDLHSELNLSSLELGDSALYFCASSKWTSGNHNEQFFGPGTRLTVL.

CDR3 bases: TGCGCCAGCAGCTTGGCGTTGTCCCCTAAAGAGACCCAGTACTTC. This encodes CASSLALSPKETQYF. The chain links TRBV5-1 to TRBJ2-5; D is undetermined. Trimming cost V 0 bases and J 3 bases, with 12 bases left between them. The CDR3 loop spans 15 amino acids. Germline CDR1 SGHRS, CDR2 YFSETQ.

The CDR3 spells CASSRTANQGRLVYEQYF. The CDR3 region has the DNA TGTGCCAGCAGCCGAACAGCGAATCAGGGTCGCCTCGTATACGAGCAGTACTTC. This chain connects TRBV7-9 to TRBJ2-7, with D possibly matching TRBD1 (5 bases). The CDR3 covers 18 residues. V was pared by 5 bases and J by 4 bases, with 27 bases between. CDR1 is SEHNR, CDR2 FQNEAQ, per germline (reference sequence).

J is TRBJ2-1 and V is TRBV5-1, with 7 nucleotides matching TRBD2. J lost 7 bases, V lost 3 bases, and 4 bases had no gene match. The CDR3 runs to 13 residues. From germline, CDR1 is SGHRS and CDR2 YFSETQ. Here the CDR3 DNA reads TGCGCCAGCAGCTATGGGACTAATAATGAGCAGTTCTTC. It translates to CASSYGTNNEQFF.

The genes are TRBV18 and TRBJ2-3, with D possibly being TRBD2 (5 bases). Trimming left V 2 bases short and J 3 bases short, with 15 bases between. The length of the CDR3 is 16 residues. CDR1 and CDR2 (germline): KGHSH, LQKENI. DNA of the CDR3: TGTGCCAGCTCACCAGACCAACAGCTAGCAACAGATACGCAGTATTTT. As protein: CASSPDQQLATDTQYF.

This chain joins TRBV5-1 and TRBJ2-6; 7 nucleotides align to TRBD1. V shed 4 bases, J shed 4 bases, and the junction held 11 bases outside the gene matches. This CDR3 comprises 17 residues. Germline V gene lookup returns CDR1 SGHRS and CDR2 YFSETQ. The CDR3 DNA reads TGCGCCAGCAGCGGACAAACAGGGGCGGGCGGGGCCAACGTCCTGACTTTC. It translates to CASSGQTGAGGANVLTF.

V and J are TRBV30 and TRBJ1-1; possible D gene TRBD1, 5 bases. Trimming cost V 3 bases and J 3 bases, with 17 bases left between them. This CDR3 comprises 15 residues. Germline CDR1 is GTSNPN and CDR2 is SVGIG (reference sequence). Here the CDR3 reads CAWSPRALGDTEAFF. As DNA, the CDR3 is TGTGCCTGGAGCCCCCGGGCCCTAGGGGACACTGAAGCTTTCTTT.

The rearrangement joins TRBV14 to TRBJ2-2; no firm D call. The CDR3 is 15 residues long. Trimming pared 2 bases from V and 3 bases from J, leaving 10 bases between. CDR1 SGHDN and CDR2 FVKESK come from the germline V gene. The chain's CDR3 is CASSQSHRYTGELFF. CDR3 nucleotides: TGTGCCAGCAGCCAATCTCACCGGTACACCGGGGAGCTGTTTTTT.

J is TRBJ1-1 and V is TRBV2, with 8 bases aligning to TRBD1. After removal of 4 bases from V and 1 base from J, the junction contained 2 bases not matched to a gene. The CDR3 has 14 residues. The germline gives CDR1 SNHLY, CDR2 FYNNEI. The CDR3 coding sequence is TGTGCCAGCAGTGCAGACAGGGGGAACACTGAAGCTTTCTTT. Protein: CASSADRGNTEAFF. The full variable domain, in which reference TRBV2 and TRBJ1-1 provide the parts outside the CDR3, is EPEVTQTPSHQVTQMGQEVILRCVPISNHLYFYWYRQILGQKVEFLVSFYNNEISEKSEIFDDQFSVERPDGSNFTLKIRSTKLEDSAMYFCASSADRGNTEAFFGQGTRLTVV.

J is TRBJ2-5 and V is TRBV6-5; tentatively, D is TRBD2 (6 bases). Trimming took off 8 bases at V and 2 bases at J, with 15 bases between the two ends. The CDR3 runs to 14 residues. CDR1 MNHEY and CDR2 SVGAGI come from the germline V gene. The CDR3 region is CASRLHGGQETQYF. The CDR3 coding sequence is TGTGCCAGCCGACTGCACGGGGGACAAGAGACCCAGTACTTC.

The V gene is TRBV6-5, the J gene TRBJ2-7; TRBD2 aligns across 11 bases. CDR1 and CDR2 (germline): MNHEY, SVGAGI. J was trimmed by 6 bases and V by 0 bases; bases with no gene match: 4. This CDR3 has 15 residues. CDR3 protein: CASSYSTSGTSEQYF. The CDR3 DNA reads TGTGCCAGCAGTTACTCGACTAGCGGGACATCCGAGCAGTACTTC.

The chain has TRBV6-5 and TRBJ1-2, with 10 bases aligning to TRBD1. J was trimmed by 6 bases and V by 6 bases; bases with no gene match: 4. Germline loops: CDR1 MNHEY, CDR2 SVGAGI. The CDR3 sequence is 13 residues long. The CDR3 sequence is CASSSGTGDGYTF. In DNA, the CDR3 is TGTGCCAGCAGCTCGGGGACAGGGGATGGCTACACCTTC.

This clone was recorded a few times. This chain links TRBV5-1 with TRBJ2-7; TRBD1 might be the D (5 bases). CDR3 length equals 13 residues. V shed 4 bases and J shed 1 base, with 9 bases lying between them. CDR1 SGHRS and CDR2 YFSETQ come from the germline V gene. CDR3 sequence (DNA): TGCGCCAGCAGCCGTGACAGATCCTACGAGCAGTACTTC. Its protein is CASSRDRSYEQYF.

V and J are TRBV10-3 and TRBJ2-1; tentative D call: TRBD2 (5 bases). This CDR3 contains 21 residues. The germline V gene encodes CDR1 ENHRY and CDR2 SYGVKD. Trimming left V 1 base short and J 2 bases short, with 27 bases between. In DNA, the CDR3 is TGTGCCATCAGTGAGTTCCTGACGGGATCGGGTAGCAAATTAGCCTACAATGAGCAGTTCTTC. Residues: CAISEFLTGSGSKLAYNEQFF.

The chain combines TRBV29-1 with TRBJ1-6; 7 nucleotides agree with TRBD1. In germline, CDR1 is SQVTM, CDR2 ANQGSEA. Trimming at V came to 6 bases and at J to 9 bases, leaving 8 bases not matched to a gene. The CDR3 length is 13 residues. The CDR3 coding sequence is TGCAGCGTCTCGACAGGGCTAAGTTCACCCCTCCACTTT. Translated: CSVSTGLSSPLHF. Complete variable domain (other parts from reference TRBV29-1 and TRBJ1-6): SAVISQKPSRDICQRGTSLTIQCQVDSQVTMMFWYRQQPGQSLTLIATANQGSEATYESGFVIDKFPISRPNLTFSTLTVSNMSPEDSSIYLCSVSTGLSSPLHFGNGTRLTVT.

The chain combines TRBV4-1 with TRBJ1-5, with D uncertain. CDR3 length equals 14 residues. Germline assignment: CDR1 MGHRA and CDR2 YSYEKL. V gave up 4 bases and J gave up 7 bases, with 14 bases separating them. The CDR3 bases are TGCGCCAGCAGCCTTAGTGGAGAGGGCCAGCCCCAGCATTTT. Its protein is CASSLSGEGQPQHF.

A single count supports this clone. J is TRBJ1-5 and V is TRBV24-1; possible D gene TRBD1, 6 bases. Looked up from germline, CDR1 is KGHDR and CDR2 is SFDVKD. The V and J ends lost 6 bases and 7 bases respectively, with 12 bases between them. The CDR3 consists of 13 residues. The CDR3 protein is CATSRGSGQPQHF. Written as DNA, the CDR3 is TGTGCCACCAGTAGGGGGTCAGGGCAGCCCCAGCATTTT.

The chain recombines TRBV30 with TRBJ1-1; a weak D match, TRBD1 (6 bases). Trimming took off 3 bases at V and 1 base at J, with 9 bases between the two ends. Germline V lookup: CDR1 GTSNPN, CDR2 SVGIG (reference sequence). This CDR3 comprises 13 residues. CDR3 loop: CAWRGTSNTEAFF. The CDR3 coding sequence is TGTGCCTGGAGGGGGACATCGAACACTGAAGCTTTCTTT.

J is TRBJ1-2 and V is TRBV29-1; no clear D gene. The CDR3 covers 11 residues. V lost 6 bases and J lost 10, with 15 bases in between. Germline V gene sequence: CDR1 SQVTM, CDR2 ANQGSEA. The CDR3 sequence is CSVVVGETYTF. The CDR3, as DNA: TGCAGCGTGGTCGTTGGGGAGACCTACACCTTC.